This T cell receptor (beta chain) was obtained from a study of T cell changes during pregnancy in multiple sclerosis. The germline gives CDR1 SGHTA, CDR2 FQGNSA. This CDR3 contains 14 residues. V dropped 6 bases and J dropped 2; count of bases not matched to a gene: 5. TCRdb's table, derived via immunoSEQ multiplex PCR, lists solely in-frame clones and lacks some. The table has 55,000 to 65,000 clones, over 85% seen once. J is TRBJ2-7 and V is TRBV7-2; 9 bases fit TRBD1. The source is a female donor with multiple sclerosis, enrolled in a pregnancy study. The sequenced sample was CD4+ T cells from peripheral blood mononuclear cells, obtained before pregnancy. The CDR3 sequence is CASSRRDRAYEQYF. DNA for the CDR3: TGTGCCAGCAGTCGTCGGGACAGGGCCTACGAGCAGTACTTC.